Shown below are 6 T cell receptor beta chains from a single sample sequenced in a study of blood T cell repertoires in COVID-19. Assay used: immunoSEQ multiplex PCR; TCRdb lists only in-frame clones, some missing. The sample has approximately 150,000 clones; approximately 84% are singletons. The specimen was PBMCs or T cells enriched from blood (not recorded which). The origin of the receptors is a middle-aged woman with acute COVID-19.

This chain uses TRBV5-1 with TRBJ1-4; D is undetermined. V gave up 0 bases and J gave up 5 bases, with 5 bases separating them. This CDR3 contains 13 residues. Germline values: CDR1 SGHRS, CDR2 YFSETQ. The CDR3 region has the DNA TGCGCCAGCAGCTTGGCGGGAAATGAAAAACTGTTTTTT. It is translated as CASSLAGNEKLFF.

This sequence joins TRBV7-9 and TRBJ1-5; TRBD1 matches at 9 bases. The J segment lost 4 bases and the V segment lost 4 bases, leaving 8 bases of the junction unmatched. This CDR3 contains 16 residues. Germline V gene lookup returns CDR1 SEHNR and CDR2 FQNEAQ (reference sequence). In nucleotides, the CDR3 is TGTGCCAGCAGCTCGGGGACAGGGCCTGGGAATCAGCCCCAGCATTTT. It codes for CASSSGTGPGNQPQHF.

Only a few counts were recorded for this clone. This sequence joins TRBV3-1 (or the pseudogene TRBV3-2) and TRBJ1-5; D may be TRBD1 (5 bases). CDR1 and CDR2 (germline): LGHDT, YNNKEL (reference sequence). The CDR3 sequence is 13 residues long. The ends were cut back, 4 bases at V and 7 bases at J, with 11 bases in the middle. The CDR3 DNA is TGTGCCAGCAGCCCGCTTAGGGGACAGCCCCAGCATTTT. Residues: CASSPLRGQPQHF.

The chain couples TRBV5-1 to TRBJ2-3; 16 bases align to TRBD2. V trimming: 4 bases; J trimming: 0 bases; junction bases outside the gene matches: 5. The CDR3 is 18 amino acids. Germline CDR1 reads SGHRS; CDR2 reads YFSETQ. In nucleotides, the CDR3 is TGCGCCAGCAGCGGGGGACTAGCGGGAGGGGCCAGCACAGATACGCAGTATTTT. As protein: CASSGGLAGGASTDTQYF. Using reference TRBV5-1 and TRBJ2-3 for the parts outside the CDR3, the full variable domain is KAGVTQTPRYLIKTRGQQVTLSCSPISGHRSVSWYQQTPGQGLQFLFEYFSETQRNKGNFPGRFSGRQFSNSRSEMNVSTLELGDSALYLCASSGGLAGGASTDTQYFGPGTRLTVL.

This chain joins TRBV28 and TRBJ1-3, with D tentatively TRBD1 (5 bases). The CDR3 consists of 15 residues. V was cut by 7 bases and J by 1 base, with 14 bases left in between. Germline-derived CDR1 and CDR2 are MDHEN and SYDVKM. The CDR3 reads CASTPGGGSGNTIYF. In DNA form, the CDR3 reads TGTGCCAGCACACCGGGGGGGGGTTCTGGAAACACCATATATTTT.

The chain recombines TRBV2 with TRBJ1-6, with 9 bases that match TRBD1. V shed 4 bases, J shed 10 bases, and the junction held 8 bases outside the gene matches. CDR3 size: 15 residues. Germline CDR1 SNHLY, CDR2 FYNNEI. CDR3 DNA: TGTGCCAGCAGTGTCCTGGGACAGGGAGAGTCACCCCTCCACTTT. It translates to CASSVLGQGESPLHF.